This section outlines one T cell receptor beta chain sequence together with its context. The antigen remains undetermined. The PCR was carried out with 60 Vbeta primers and 13 Jbeta primers. The assay was immunoSEQ multiplex PCR, and TCRdb's table has in-frame clones only and misses some. Its table lists 130,000 to 150,000 clones. This sample was included in a study of cytomegalovirus exposure and HLA in healthy donors. Regarding the study as a whole: A list of about 160 TCR beta chains associated with cytomegalovirus was given. A later analysis associated 15,000 or so TCR beta sequences with HLA alleles at a 0.05 false discovery rate.

From germline, CDR1 is LNHDA and CDR2 SQIVND (reference sequence). V shed 8 bases and J 1 base; nucleotides not matched to a gene: 0. CDR3 length equals 13 residues. Sequenced sample: PBMCs. This chain links TRBV19 with TRBJ1-5, with 9 bases identical to TRBD1. This sequence originates from a man between 35 and 55 years old in good health and CMV-seronegative. CDR3 DNA sequence: TGTGCCAGTGACAGGGGGAGCAATCAGCCCCAGCATTTT. Residues: CASDRGSNQPQHF.